This entry concerns a single TCR beta chain. The treatment: oral pan-JAK inhibitor, 5-10 mg twice daily. This sample was taken from a study of CD8+ T cells in alopecia areata. V gave up 8 bases and J gave up 4 bases, with 14 bases separating them. This CDR3 contains 13 residues. In germline, CDR1 is MDHEN, CDR2 SYDVKM. cDNA serving as the sequencing template came from extracted, reverse transcribed RNA. The method was immunoSEQ multiplex PCR; TCRdb's version includes in-frame clones alone and lacks a portion of them. The sample records about 190,000 clones, 50% to 60% being singletons. The clonotype comes from a human donor with alopecia areata. This chain connects TRBV28 to TRBJ1-2, with a weak D call TRBD1 (6 bases). Specimen: CD4+ T cells sorted from blood, collected at week 4, from a patient treated with tofacitinib. This CDR3 reads CASGRGLPYGYTF. CDR3 bases: TGTGCCAGCGGCAGGGGTCTACCCTATGGCTACACCTTC.